This T cell receptor (beta chain) is from a study of Graves' ophthalmopathy and Graves' hyperthyroidism. Study-wide findings and caveats: Blood contained most expanded thyroid clonotypes exceeding 0.001 frequency.

This CDR3 spans 15 amino acids. The germline CDR1 and CDR2 sequences are MDHEN and SYDVKM. V trimming: 2 bases; J trimming: 8 bases; junction bases outside the gene matches: 8. Amplification of TCR beta CDR3 regions used RNA transcripts. An opening RT-PCR round employed HTBI primers and preceded a second-round multiplex PCR. In TCRdb, the multiplex PCR reads were re-called with MiXCR into one record per CDR3 protein. The profile shows around 1.1 million distinct CDR3 sequences, about two fifths of them singletons. Turning to this clonotype: What it binds is not known.

The study excluded patients with other autoimmune diseases, uncontrolled infections, pregnancy or lactation. This receptor was taken from an adult man with Graves' hyperthyroidism. V gene TRBV28 combines with J gene TRBJ1-2, with 10 bases lining up with TRBD1. Sequencing was done on a sample of peripheral blood or thyroid tissue (not recorded which). The chain's CDR3 is CASSLGTGALGGYTF. Here the CDR3 DNA reads TGTGCCAGCAGTTTAGGGACAGGGGCCCTTGGGGGCTACACCTTC.